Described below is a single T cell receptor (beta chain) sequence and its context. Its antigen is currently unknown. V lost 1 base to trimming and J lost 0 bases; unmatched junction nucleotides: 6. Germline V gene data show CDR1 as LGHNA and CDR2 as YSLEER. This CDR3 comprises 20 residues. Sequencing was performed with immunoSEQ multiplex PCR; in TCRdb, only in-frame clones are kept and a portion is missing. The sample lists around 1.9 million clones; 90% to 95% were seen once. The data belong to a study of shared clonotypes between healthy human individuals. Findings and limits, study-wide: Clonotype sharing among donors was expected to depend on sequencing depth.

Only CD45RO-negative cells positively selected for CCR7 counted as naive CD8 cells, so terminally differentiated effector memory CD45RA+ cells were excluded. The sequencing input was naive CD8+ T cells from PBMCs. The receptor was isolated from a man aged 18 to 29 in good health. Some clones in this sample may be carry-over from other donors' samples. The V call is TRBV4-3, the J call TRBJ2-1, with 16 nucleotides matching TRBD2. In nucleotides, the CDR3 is TGCGCCAGCAGCCAAGGGGCGGGACTAGCGGGAGGGAGCTCCTACAATGAGCAGTTCTTC. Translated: CASSQGAGLAGGSSYNEQFF.